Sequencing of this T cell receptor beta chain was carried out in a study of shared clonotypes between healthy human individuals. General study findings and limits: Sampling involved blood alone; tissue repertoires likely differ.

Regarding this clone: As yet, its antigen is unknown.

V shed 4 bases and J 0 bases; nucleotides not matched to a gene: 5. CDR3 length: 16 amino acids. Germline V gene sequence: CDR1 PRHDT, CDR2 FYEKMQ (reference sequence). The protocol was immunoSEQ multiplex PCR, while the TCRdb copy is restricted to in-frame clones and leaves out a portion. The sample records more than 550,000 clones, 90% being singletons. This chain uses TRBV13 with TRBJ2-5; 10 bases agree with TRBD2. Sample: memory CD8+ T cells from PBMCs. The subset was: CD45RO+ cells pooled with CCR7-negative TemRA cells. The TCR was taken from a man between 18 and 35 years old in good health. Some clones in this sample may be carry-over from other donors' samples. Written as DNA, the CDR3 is TGTGCCAGCAGCTCCCGACTAGCGGGTAACCAAGAGACCCAGTACTTC. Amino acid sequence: CASSSRLAGNQETQYF. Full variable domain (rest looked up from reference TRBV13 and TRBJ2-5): AAGVIQSPRHLIKEKRETATLKCYPIPRHDTVYWYQQGPGQDPQFLISFYEKMQSDKGSIPDRFSAQQFSDYHSELNMSSLELGDSALYFCASSSRLAGNQETQYFGPGTRLLVL.